This section outlines one T cell receptor beta chain sequence together with its context. A few counts support this clone. What antigen it recognizes has not been identified. Nothing much larger sits one base from this clone, and base qualities are not available. The data stem from a study of blood T cell repertoires in COVID-19 (dated by TCRdb to the early 2020s). Regarding the study in general: Samples covering the acute and convalescent phases of COVID-19 were provided by collaborators in the United States, Italy and Spain. The material from the prospective study consisted of cDNA or gDNA derived from T cells, B-cell-depleted T cells, or PBMCs. Deeply sampled blood TCRbeta repertoires from subjects exposed to, actively infected with, or recovered from COVID-19 were included in the dataset. A freely available public database, intended as a resource for researchers studying the immune response to SARS-CoV-2, is where the repertoires were released. Samples came from the ongoing ImmuneRACE study (first 160 participants) plus 1,254 subjects from 6 global collaborators. Nearly every sample came with metadata listing a de-identified subject ID, COVID-19 status, age in years and sex. Where available, HLA class I and class II types were obtained from metadata supplied by the sample provider rather than from assay-based typing. General conclusions and limits of the study: Clinical and demographic metadata were provided uncurated, with the amount varying by source and participant.

TCRbeta CDR3 regions were amplified from genomic DNA using the immunoSEQ Assay, a bias-controlled multiplex PCR. The authors' pipeline ran thus. The number of nucleated cells in each sample was estimated by amplification of reference gene primers within the assay. Sequence reads were collapsed and filtered to measure the absolute abundance of every unique TCRbeta CDR3 rearrangement. For each sample, productive Simpson clonality was calculated by taking the square root of Simpson's diversity index across productive rearrangements. TCRdb took over this immuneACCESS table, retaining in-frame rearrangements with V and J assigned. Such tables are incomplete; in checked studies, under half of the missing clones stem from an unresolved V gene, and the remainder is unexplained. That table gives V, J and clone size, and the DNA gave D and trimming. This sample gives 350,000 to 550,000 clones in total; around nine tenths of them show up just once. Roughly 1.8% of the sample is in the top ten clones.

The cysteine opens and the phenylalanine closes a CDR3 of 13 amino acids. Of all the DNA, just the CDR3 is kept, 39 bases in frame from base 1. V loses 4 bases of germline sequence and J loses 8 bases, and the interval between the two ends is 14 bases. CDR1 LGHNA and CDR2 YSLEER are derived from the germline V gene. Participants in the prospective study were enrolled through a virtual design, were aged roughly 18 to 100 years, and lived in 20 to 30 United States geographic areas. Cohort assignment in the prospective study relied on participant-reported clinical history from a screening survey and a study questionnaire. In the prospective study, mobile phlebotomists collected whole blood, serum and a nasopharyngeal or oropharyngeal swab from each participant. Participants in the prospective study had the option to provide additional blood draws and questionnaires over a roughly 2-month period. Before DNA extraction, prospective study blood samples were shipped either frozen or at room temperature.

The sample comprised PBMCs or T cells enriched from blood (not recorded which). The TCR originated in a woman aged 18-29 years with acute COVID-19. The chain uses TRBV4-3 and TRBJ1-2; tentative D gene TRBD1, with 5 bases matching. The DNA is TGCGCCAGCAGCCCCTTGGGGGGGAGGGGCTACACCTTC. Translated, this gives CASSPLGGRGYTF.